The 6 T cell receptor beta chains reported below all come from one sample, sequenced in a study of blood T cell repertoires in COVID-19. Data came from immunoSEQ multiplex PCR; TCRdb stores just in-frame clones and leaves some out. Here the sample spans about 220,000 clones, about four fifths being singletons. Sequencing was done on a sample of peripheral blood. These receptors all stem from a woman aged 55-75 years with acute or convalescent COVID-19.

The genes are TRBV12-3 or TRBV12-4 and TRBJ2-1; TRBD2 agrees at 8 bases. The CDR3 consists of 13 residues. The V gene end was trimmed by 6 bases and the J gene end by 3 bases; junction bases not matched to a gene: 1. DNA for the CDR3: TGTGCCAGCAGAACTAGCGGCTACAATGAGCAGTTCTTC. Its protein is CASRTSGYNEQFF.

The gene calls are TRBV13 and TRBJ2-1; 13 bases are shared with TRBD2. Germline CDR1 PRHDT, CDR2 FYEKMQ (reference sequence). The CDR3 runs to 16 residues. The trim removed 2 bases at V and 8 bases at J, leaving 6 bases unmatched. CDR3 nucleotide sequence: TGTGCCAGCAGCTTACGGACTAGCGGGGGTCTCGATGAGCAGTTCTTC. This translates into CASSLRTSGGLDEQFF.

The chain combines TRBV19 with TRBJ2-3, with D possibly TRBD2 on 6 matching bases. V was shortened by 8 bases and J by 2 bases, with 8 bases between the two germline ends. This CDR3 contains 12 residues. From germline, CDR1 is LNHDA and CDR2 SQIVND (reference sequence). CDR3 bases: TGTGCCAGTGGAGGGGACACAGATACGCAGTATTTT. Its translation is CASGGDTDTQYF.

The chain uses TRBV6-1 and TRBJ2-7, with D tentatively TRBD1 (5 bases). CDR1 is MNHNS and CDR2 is SASEGT in the germline V gene. Trimming stripped 2 bases from V and 5 bases from J, with 16 bases between. There are 15 residues in the CDR3. CDR3 protein: CASSEQGAAFNEQYF. The CDR3 nucleotides read TGTGCCAGCAGTGAACAGGGCGCCGCATTCAACGAGCAGTACTTC.

The CDR3 here is CATSGLDRGNYGYTF. CDR3 DNA sequence: TGTGCCACCAGTGGCTTGGACAGGGGCAACTATGGCTACACCTTC. This chain connects TRBV24-1 to TRBJ1-2, with 9 bases aligning to TRBD1. V gave up 5 bases and J gave up 2 bases; unmatched junction bases: 5. Per germline, CDR1 KGHDR and CDR2 SFDVKD. The CDR3 is made up of 15 amino acids.

This chain joins TRBV4-1 and TRBJ2-1, with 11 bases identical to TRBD2. After removal of 4 bases from V and 4 bases from J, the junction contained 6 bases not matched to a gene. Germline values: CDR1 MGHRA, CDR2 YSYEKL. This CDR3 is built from 16 residues. The CDR3 loop is CASSPLAGGLYNEQFF. In DNA, the CDR3 is TGCGCCAGCAGCCCATTAGCGGGGGGGCTTTACAATGAGCAGTTCTTC.